This T cell receptor beta chain was retrieved from a study of blood T cell repertoires in COVID-19. Study information: T cells, B-cell-depleted T cells, or PBMCs provided the cDNA or gDNA that served as material.

The cohort comprised adults aged roughly 18 to 95 years residing in 20 to 30 US areas. Symptom resolution, clearance, or two negative PCRs marked the recovered donors of Cohort 3. Germline V gene data show CDR1 as SGHRS and CDR2 as YFSETQ. This CDR3 is built from 15 residues. Deletions cut 4 bases from V and 7 bases from J, with 15 bases between. TCRdb keeps only in-frame clones here, not all; method: immunoSEQ multiplex PCR. In the table there are 240,000 or so clones, approximately 85% of which are singletons. The chain employs TRBV5-1 and TRBJ1-6; D possibly corresponds to TRBD1 (6 bases). The specimen was PBMCs or T cells enriched from blood (not recorded which). The source is a woman aged 45-60 years who had recovered from COVID-19. CDR3 region: CASSNRVGGNSPLHF. In DNA, the CDR3 is TGCGCCAGCAGCAACAGGGTGGGGGGGAATTCACCCCTCCACTTT.